This T cell receptor (beta chain) was recovered during a study of T cell responses to AZD1222 COVID-19 vaccine. This CDR3 region has 16 residues. Germline CDR1 is LNHNV and CDR2 is YYDKDF (reference sequence). Trimming stripped 6 bases from V and 3 bases from J, with 20 bases between. Libraries were prepared by immunoSEQ multiplex PCR; TCRdb keeps only in-frame clonotypes and omits some of them. The sample has fewer than 55,000 clones, roughly 87% seen once. Pooling of second doses given at about 4 or about 12 weeks was done. This clone was picked up a small number of times. The antigen is not known. The study, taken as a whole, reports: Donors were chiefly white British, with a greater number of females, and clonal diversity was perhaps underestimated.

This receptor was identified in an adult who received the AZD1222 COVID-19 vaccine. Sequenced here: peripheral blood, sampled 28 days after the second AZD1222 dose. The gene calls are TRBV15 and TRBJ1-1, with a weak D call TRBD1 (5 bases). For the CDR3, the DNA is TGTGCCACCAGGGGGCGTTCGCGGGCTAGTGACACTGAAGCTTTCTTT. It specifies CATRGRSRASDTEAFF.